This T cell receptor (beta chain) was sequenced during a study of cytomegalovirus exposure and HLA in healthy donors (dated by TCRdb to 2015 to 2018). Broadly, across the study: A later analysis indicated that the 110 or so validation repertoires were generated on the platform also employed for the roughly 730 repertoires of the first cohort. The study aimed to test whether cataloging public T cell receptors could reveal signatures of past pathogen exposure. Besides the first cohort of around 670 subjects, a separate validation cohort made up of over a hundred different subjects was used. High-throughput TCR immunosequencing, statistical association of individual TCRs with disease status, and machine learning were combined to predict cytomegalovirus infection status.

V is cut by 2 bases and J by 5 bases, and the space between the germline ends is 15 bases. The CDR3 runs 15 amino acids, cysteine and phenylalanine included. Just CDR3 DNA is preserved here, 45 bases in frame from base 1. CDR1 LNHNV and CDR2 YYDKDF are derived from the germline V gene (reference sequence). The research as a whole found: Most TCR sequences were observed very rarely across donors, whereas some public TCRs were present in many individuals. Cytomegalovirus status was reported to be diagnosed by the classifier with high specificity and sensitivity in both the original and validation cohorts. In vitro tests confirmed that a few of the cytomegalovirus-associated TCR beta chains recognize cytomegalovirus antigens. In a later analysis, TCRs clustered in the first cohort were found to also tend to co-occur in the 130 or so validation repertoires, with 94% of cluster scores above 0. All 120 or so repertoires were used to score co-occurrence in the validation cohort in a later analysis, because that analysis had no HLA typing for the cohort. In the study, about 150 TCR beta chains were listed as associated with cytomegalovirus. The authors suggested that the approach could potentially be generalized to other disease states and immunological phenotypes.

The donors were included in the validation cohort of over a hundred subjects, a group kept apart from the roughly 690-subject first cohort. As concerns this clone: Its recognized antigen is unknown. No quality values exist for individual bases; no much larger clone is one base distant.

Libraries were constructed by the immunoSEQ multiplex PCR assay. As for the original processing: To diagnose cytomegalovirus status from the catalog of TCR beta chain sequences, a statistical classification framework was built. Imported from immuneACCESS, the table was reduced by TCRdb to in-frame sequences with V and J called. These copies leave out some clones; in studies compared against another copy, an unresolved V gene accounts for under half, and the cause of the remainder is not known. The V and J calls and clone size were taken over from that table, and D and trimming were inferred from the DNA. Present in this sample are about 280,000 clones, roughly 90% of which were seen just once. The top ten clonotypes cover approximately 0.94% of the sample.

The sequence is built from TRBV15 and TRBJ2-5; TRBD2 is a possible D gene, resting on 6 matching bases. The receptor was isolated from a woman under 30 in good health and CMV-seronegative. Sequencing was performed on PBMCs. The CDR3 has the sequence CATSRNQAGRETQYF. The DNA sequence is TGTGCCACCAGCAGAAACCAAGCGGGTCGGGAGACCCAGTACTTC.